The 4 T cell receptor beta chains presented below share a single source sample, sequenced in a study of radiation and T cells in renal cell carcinoma. Using immunoSEQ multiplex PCR, the repertoire was profiled, and TCRdb retains in-frame clones only, with some absent. The sample lists about 120,000 clones, 75% to 85% occurring once. Sample time point: blood 2 weeks post-SBRT. Described treatment: 15 Gy SBRT to primary tumor, nephrectomy 4 weeks later. The material sequenced was blood, taken from a patient whose treatment included radiotherapy and nephrectomy. Receptor source: an older woman with renal cell carcinoma.

The CDR3 DNA is TGTGCCAGCAGCTATGACAGGGGGCGAAGGGGGACTGAAGCTTTCTTT. It codes for CASSYDRGRRGTEAFF. The chain has TRBV5-6 and TRBJ1-1; 10 bases are a match to TRBD1. V shed 3 bases, J shed 5 bases, and the junction held 10 bases outside the gene matches. CDR3 length equals 16 residues. From germline, CDR1 is SGHDT and CDR2 YYEEEE. Based on the CDR3 plus reference TRBV5-6 and TRBJ1-1, the full variable domain is DAGVTQSPTHLIKTRGQQVTLRCSPKSGHDTVSWYQQALGQGPQFIFQYYEEEERQRGNFPDRFSGHQFPNYSSELNVNALLLGDSALYLCASSYDRGRRGTEAFFGQGTRLTVV.

A single count supports this clone. The chain links TRBV28 to TRBJ2-7; perhaps TRBD1 as D (6 bases). CDR1 is MDHEN and CDR2 is SYDVKM in the germline V gene. The CDR3 extends over 14 amino acids. Deletions cut 6 bases from V and 2 bases from J, with 14 bases between. Written as DNA, the CDR3 is TGTGCCAGCAGGGATTCGGGACACACCTACGAGCAGTACTTC. It yields the protein CASRDSGHTYEQYF.

V is TRBV5-4 and J is TRBJ2-7, with 7 bases matching TRBD2. The germline V gene has CDR1 SGHNT and CDR2 YYREEE (reference sequence). J was trimmed by 3 bases and V by 4 bases; bases with no gene match: 13. The CDR3 length is 16 residues. In nucleotides, the CDR3 is TGTGCCAGCAGCCTAGGGACGTCGGGGGGTTTCTACGAGCAGTACTTC. This sequence encodes CASSLGTSGGFYEQYF. The full variable domain, its missing parts supplied by reference TRBV5-4 and TRBJ2-7, is ETGVTQSPTHLIKTRGQQVTLRCSSQSGHNTVSWYQQALGQGPQFIFQYYREEENGRGNFPPRFSGLQFPNYSSELNVNALELDDSALYLCASSLGTSGGFYEQYFGPGTRLTVT.

The chain couples TRBV5-4 to TRBJ2-6; D uncertain. The V gene's germline CDR1 is SGHNT and CDR2 YYREEE (reference sequence). V was clipped by 0 bases and J by 0 bases, with 7 bases between them. The CDR3 is 16 residues long. The CDR3: CASSLDQFSGANVLTF. CDR3 DNA sequence: TGTGCCAGCAGCTTGGACCAATTCTCTGGGGCCAACGTCCTGACTTTC. Using reference TRBV5-4 and TRBJ2-6 for the parts outside the CDR3, the full variable domain is ETGVTQSPTHLIKTRGQQVTLRCSSQSGHNTVSWYQQALGQGPQFIFQYYREEENGRGNFPPRFSGLQFPNYSSELNVNALELDDSALYLCASSLDQFSGANVLTFGAGSRLTVL.